What follows are 4 T cell receptor beta chains derived from one specimen sequenced in a study of T cells in Graves' hyperthyroidism and ophthalmopathy (dated by TCRdb to between 2017 and 2020). Library method: multiplex PCR. These reads were obtained on an Illumina HiSeq 2000. The TCR beta CDR3 regions were amplified from the RNA transcripts. For the first round of RT-PCR on the TCR CDR3, the HTBI primer set was used together with the Qiagen OneStep RT-PCR kit. In-frame beta chains were kept once TCRdb had trimmed the public reads at Q25 with fastp and called clones with MiXCR. Entries are consolidated by CDR3 protein sequence, retaining the most common genes and DNA. The sample yields approximately 380,000 distinct CDR3 sequences; about a fifth were counted once. The ten largest clones add up to 3% to 4% of the sample. Specimen: blood. The receptors come from a woman between 18 and 29 years old with Graves' hyperthyroidism.

Comments on this clonotype: A much larger clone lies a single base off, so this may be a read error. The chain uses TRBV29-1 and TRBJ1-1; D unresolved. The germline V gene encodes CDR1 SQVTM and CDR2 ANQGSEA. The CDR3 extends over 11 amino acids. The CDR3 is CSVLLTGEACF. The CDR3 coding sequence is TGCAGCGTTTTGTTAACGGGAGAAGCTTGCTTT. Using reference TRBV29-1 and TRBJ1-1 for the parts outside the CDR3, the full variable domain is SAVISQKPSRDICQRGTSLTIQCQVDSQVTMMFWYRQQPGQSLTLIATANQGSEATYESGFVIDKFPISRPNLTFSTLTVSNMSPEDSSIYLCSVLLTGEACFGQGTRLTVV.

The genes are TRBV11-2 and TRBJ2-5; TRBD1 agrees at 7 bases. This CDR3 is 14 amino acids long. Unmatched junction bases numbered 7, after V lost 5 bases and J lost 4 bases. CDR1 SGHAT and CDR2 FQNNGV come from the germline V gene. CDR3 in amino acids: CASSNLRDRETQYF. The CDR3 DNA follows: TGTGCCAGCAGCAACCTCCGGGACAGAGAGACCCAGTACTTC.

In its sample, this clonotype was seen many times. This chain links TRBV24-1 with TRBJ1-2; the D gene is possibly TRBD1 (5 bases). Trimming shortened V by 3 bases and J by 4 bases, and 11 bases separated the two germline ends. The CDR3 sequence is 14 residues long. Germline CDR1 reads KGHDR; CDR2 reads SFDVKD. CDR3 nucleotides: TGTGCCACCAGTGATCCGGGACTCACCTATGGCTACACCTTC. Residues: CATSDPGLTYGYTF.

This clonotype was counted at least ten times. This chain links TRBV28 with TRBJ1-3; weak D call: TRBD1 (6 bases). With 7 bases removed from V and 2 bases from J, the gap between germline ends came to 12 bases. CDR1 and CDR2 (germline): MDHEN, SYDVKM. The CDR3 runs 14 residues. CDR3 region: CASIQGGAGNTIYF. CDR3 coding DNA: TGTGCCAGCATACAAGGGGGGGCTGGAAACACCATATATTTT. The full variable domain, its missing parts supplied by reference TRBV28 and TRBJ1-3, is DVKVTQSSRYLVKRTGEKVFLECVQDMDHENMFWYRQDPGLGLRLIYFSYDVKMKEKGDIPEGYSVSREKKERFSLILESASTNQTSMYLCASIQGGAGNTIYFGEGSWLTVV.